This passage covers 2 T cell receptor beta chains from one sample sequenced in a study of blood T cell repertoires in COVID-19. Generated by immunoSEQ multiplex PCR, the TCRdb table keeps only in-frame clones and is missing some. The sample carries fewer than 300,000 clones, under 90% recorded once. Sequencing was performed on peripheral blood. These receptors were taken from a woman aged 55-69 years with active or convalescent COVID-19.

This CDR3 reads CAISEGTGATNEKLFF. CDR3 nucleotides: TGTGCCATCAGTGAGGGGACAGGGGCAACTAATGAAAAACTGTTTTTT. The rearrangement joins TRBV10-3 to TRBJ1-4; 10 positions match TRBD1. CDR3 length: 16 residues. After removal of 2 bases from V and 0 bases from J, the junction contained 0 bases not matched to a gene. Germline CDR1 and CDR2: ENHRY and SYGVKD.

As regards this clone: The sample carries other DNA sequences with the same CDR3. The V call is TRBV20-1, the J call TRBJ2-3; TRBD2 agrees at 11 bases. This CDR3 comprises 14 residues. Germline V lookup: CDR1 DFQATT, CDR2 SNEGSKA (reference sequence). V shed 3 bases, J shed 4 bases, and the junction held 3 bases outside the gene matches. Here the CDR3 reads CSASSGGAADTQYF. The CDR3 coding sequence is TGCAGTGCTAGTAGCGGGGGGGCCGCAGATACGCAGTATTTT.